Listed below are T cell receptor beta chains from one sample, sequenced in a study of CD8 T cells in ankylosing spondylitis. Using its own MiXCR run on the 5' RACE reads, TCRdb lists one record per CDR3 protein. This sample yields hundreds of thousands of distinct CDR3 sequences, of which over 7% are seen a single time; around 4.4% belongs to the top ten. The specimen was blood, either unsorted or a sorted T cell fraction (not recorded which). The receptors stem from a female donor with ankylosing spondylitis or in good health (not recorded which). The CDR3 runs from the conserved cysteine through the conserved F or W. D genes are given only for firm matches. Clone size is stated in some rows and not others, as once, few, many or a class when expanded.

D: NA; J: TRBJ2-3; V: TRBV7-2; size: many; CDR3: CASSLVGGRTDTQYF; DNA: TGTGCCAGCAGCTTAGTTGGGGGCCGCACAGATACGCAGTATTTT
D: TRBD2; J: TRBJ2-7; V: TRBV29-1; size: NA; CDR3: CSVEAGPMGGYEHYF; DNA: TGCAGCGTTGAAGCAGGCCCCATGGGGGGGTACGAGCATTACTTC
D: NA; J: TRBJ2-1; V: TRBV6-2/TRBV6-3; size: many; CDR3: CASGMGAEQFF; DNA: TGTGCCAGCGGGATGGGCGCTGAGCAGTTCTTC
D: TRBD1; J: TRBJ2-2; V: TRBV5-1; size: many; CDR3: CASSLTGVTPGELFF; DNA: TGCGCCAGCAGCTTGACAGGGGTCACCCCCGGGGAGCTGTTTTTT
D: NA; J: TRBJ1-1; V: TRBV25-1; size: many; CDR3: CASGSTEAFF; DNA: TGTGCCTCGGGGAGCACTGAAGCTTTCTTT
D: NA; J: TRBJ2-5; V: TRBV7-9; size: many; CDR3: CASSLAVLETQYF; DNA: TGTGCCAGCAGCTTAGCGGTTTTGGAGACCCAGTACTTC
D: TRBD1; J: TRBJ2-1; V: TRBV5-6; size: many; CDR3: CASSLAQGVYNEQFF; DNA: TGTGCCAGCAGCTTGGCACAGGGGGTGTACAATGAGCAGTTCTTC
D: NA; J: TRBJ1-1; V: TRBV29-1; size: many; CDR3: CSGQQGFNTEAFF; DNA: TGCAGCGGCCAACAGGGCTTCAACACTGAAGCTTTCTTT
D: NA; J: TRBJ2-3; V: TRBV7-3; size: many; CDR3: CASSLTLSGTDTQYF; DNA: TGTGCCAGCAGCTTAACCCTCAGCGGCACAGATACGCAGTATTTT
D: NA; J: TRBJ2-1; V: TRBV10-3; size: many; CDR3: CAVYSSSYNEQFF; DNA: TGTGCCGTTTACTCGAGCTCCTACAATGAGCAGTTCTTC
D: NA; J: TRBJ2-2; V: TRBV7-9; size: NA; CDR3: CASSIPGPRTGELFF; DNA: TGTGCCAGCAGCATACCGGGACCACGCACCGGGGAGCTGTTTTTT
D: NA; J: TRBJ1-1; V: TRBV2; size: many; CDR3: CASSVSWGLNTEAFF; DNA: TGTGCCAGCAGTGTAAGTTGGGGCCTGAACACTGAAGCTTTCTTT
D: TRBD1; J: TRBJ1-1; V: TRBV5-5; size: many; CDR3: CASSLVLQGTEAFF; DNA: TGTGCCAGCAGCCTGGTCCTACAGGGGACTGAAGCTTTCTTT
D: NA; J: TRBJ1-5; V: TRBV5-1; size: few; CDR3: CASSRLAGEPQHF; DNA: TGCGCCAGCAGCCGCTTAGCTGGGGAGCCCCAGCATTTT
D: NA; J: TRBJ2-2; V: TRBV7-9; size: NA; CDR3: CASSLSGLTAGELFF; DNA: TGTGCCAGCAGCTTATCGGGACTCACCGCCGGGGAGCTGTTTTTT
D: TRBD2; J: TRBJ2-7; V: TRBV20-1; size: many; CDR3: CSARVSSGSSYEQYF; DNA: TGCAGTGCTAGAGTTTCTAGCGGAAGCTCCTACGAGCAGTACTTC
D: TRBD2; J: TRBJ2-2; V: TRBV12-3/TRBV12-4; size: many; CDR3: CASSSRAGLAVNTGELFF; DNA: TGTGCCAGCAGCTCCCGAGCTGGTCTAGCGGTGAACACCGGGGAGCTGTTTTTT
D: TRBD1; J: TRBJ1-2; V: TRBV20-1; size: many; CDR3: CSARSPDRVQGYTF; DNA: TGCAGTGCTCGTTCCCCCGACAGGGTTCAAGGCTACACCTTC
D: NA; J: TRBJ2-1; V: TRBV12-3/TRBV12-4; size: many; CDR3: CASSPGAYNEQFF; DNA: TGTGCCAGCAGCCCCGGGGCTTACAATGAGCAGTTCTTC
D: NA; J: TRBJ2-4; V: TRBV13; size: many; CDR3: CASSLGPGVSGNIQYF; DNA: TGTGCCAGCAGCTTAGGCCCGGGGGTTAGCGGAAACATTCAGTACTTC
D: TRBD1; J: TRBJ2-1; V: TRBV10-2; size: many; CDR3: CASSESRDREVDEQFF; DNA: TGCGCCAGCAGTGAGTCCCGGGACAGGGAGGTAGATGAGCAGTTCTTC
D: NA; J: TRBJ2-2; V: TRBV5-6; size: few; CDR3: CASSGTGGTGELFF; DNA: TGTGCCAGCAGCGGGACGGGTGGCACCGGGGAGCTGTTTTTT
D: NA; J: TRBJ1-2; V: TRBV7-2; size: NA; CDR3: CASSLEQGRNGYTF; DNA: TGTGCCAGCAGCTTAGAACAGGGCCGGAACGGCTACACCTTC
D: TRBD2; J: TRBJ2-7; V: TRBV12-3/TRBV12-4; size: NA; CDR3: CASKIAGELYEQYF; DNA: TGTGCCAGCAAAATAGCGGGAGAACTCTACGAGCAGTACTTC
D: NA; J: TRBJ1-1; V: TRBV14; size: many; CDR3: CASSQSGTVGTEAFF; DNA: TGTGCCAGCAGCCAATCCGGGACGGTGGGCACTGAAGCTTTCTTT
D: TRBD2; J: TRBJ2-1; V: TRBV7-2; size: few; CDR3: CASSLGLAGGSEQFF; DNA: TGTGCCAGCAGCTTAGGACTAGCGGGAGGGTCCGAGCAGTTCTTC
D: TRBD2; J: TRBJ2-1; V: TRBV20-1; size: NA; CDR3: CSARDLTTKLAGGPNEQFF; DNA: TGCAGTGCTAGAGATCTAACCACCAAACTAGCGGGAGGGCCGAATGAGCAGTTCTTC
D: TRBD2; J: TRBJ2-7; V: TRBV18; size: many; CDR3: CASSPQGRAEQYF; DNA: TGTGCCAGCTCACCACAGGGGAGGGCCGAGCAGTACTTC
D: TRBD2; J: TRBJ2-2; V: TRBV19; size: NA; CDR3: CASSSQGGAGNTGELFF; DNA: TGTGCCAGTAGTAGCCAGGGAGGGGCAGGGAACACCGGGGAGCTGTTTTTT
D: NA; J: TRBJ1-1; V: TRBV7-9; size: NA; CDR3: CASSASGYTEAFF; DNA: TGTGCCAGCAGCGCAAGCGGCTACACTGAAGCTTTCTTT
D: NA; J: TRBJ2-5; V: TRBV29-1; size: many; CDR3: CSVEAYQETQYF; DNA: TGCAGCGTTGAGGCATATCAAGAGACCCAGTACTTC
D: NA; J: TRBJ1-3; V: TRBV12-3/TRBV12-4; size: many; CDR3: CASSQSSGNTIYF; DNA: TGTGCCAGCAGCCAGAGCTCTGGAAACACCATATATTTT
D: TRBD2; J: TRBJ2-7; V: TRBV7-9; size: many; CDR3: CASTPREGLAHEQYF; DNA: TGTGCCAGCACTCCAAGGGAGGGACTGGCCCACGAGCAGTACTTC
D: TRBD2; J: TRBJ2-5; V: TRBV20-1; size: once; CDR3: CSAPASGFQETQYF; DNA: TGCAGTGCACCCGCTAGCGGATTCCAAGAGACCCAGTACTTC
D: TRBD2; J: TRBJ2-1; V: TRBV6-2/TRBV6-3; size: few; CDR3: CASSLTSGRVRTINEQFF; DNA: TGTGCCAGCAGCCTTACTAGCGGGAGGGTTCGGACGATCAATGAGCAGTTCTTC
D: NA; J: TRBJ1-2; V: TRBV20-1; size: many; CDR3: CSAQGQIYGYTF; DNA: TGCAGTGCTCAAGGGCAGATCTATGGCTACACCTTC
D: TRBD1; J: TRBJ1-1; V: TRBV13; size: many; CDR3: CASSSGTEKEAFF; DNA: TGTGCCAGCAGCTCCGGGACAGAGAAAGAAGCTTTCTTT